These 2 T cell receptor beta chains came from one sample sequenced in a study of beta chain features in type 1 diabetes. The sequenced template was cDNA made from the entire isolated RNA. The method was immunoSEQ multiplex PCR; TCRdb's version includes in-frame clones alone and lacks a portion of them. The table lists about 300,000 clones, 8% of them singletons. Sequencing used central memory CD4+ T cells from blood. The receptors shown here come from a woman younger than 35 in good health.

The J gene is TRBJ2-1, the V gene TRBV5-1; D uncertain. This CDR3 spans 13 amino acids. V lost 0 bases, J lost 10 bases, and 11 bases lay in between. Germline assignment: CDR1 SGHRS and CDR2 YFSETQ. The CDR3 is CASSLDRTTEQFF. CDR3 sequence (DNA): TGCGCCAGCAGCTTGGACCGTACGACGGAGCAGTTCTTC.

Details on this clone: This same CDR3 is encoded by further DNA sequences in the sample. The rearrangement joins TRBV7-2 to TRBJ2-5; 8 bases fit TRBD2. The junction had 7 bases not matched to a gene; V was cut back by 6 bases and J by 4 bases. Germline CDR1 reads SGHTA; CDR2 reads FQGNSA. The length of the CDR3 is 14 residues. Here the CDR3 reads CASRPGGAVETQYF. DNA of the CDR3: TGTGCCAGCAGACCCGGGGGGGCGGTAGAGACCCAGTACTTC.